Detailed here is one T cell receptor beta chain. Trimming took 2 bases from V and 2 from J, leaving 13 bases between them. Per germline, CDR1 SGHTS and CDR2 YDEGEE. CDR3 length: 16 amino acids. The data are from a study of blood T cell repertoires in COVID-19. Study-level information: Donors in the United States, Italy and Spain gave samples during acute or convalescent COVID-19. T cells, B-cell-depleted T cells, or PBMCs supplied cDNA or gDNA.

As processed by the authors: Amplification with reference gene primers provided the estimates of nucleated cell counts. The method was immunoSEQ multiplex PCR; TCRdb's version includes in-frame clones alone and lacks a portion of them. V and J calls and clone size are copied from that table; D and trimming were computed from the DNA. The table includes fewer than 85,000 clones, around 91% detected once. Sequenced: peripheral blood. The chain links TRBV5-8 to TRBJ2-2, with TRBD2 as a possible D gene (5 bases). The receptor comes from a woman in her 50s in a cohort sampled during active COVID-19. In DNA, the CDR3 is TGTGCCAGCAGCTTCCATACTAGAGTAAACACCGGGGAGCTGTTTTTT. Translating it yields CASSFHTRVNTGELFF.